The present T cell receptor (beta chain) was sequenced within a study of technical replicates of blood from a handful of donors (TCRdb year 2017). In the case of this clone: This clone's antigen is unknown. No base quality information exists; no much larger clone differs at one position.

The germline V gene (reference sequence) specifies LNHNV as CDR1 and YYDKDF as CDR2. The CDR3 goes from the cysteine to the phenylalanine over 14 residues. The entry retains the CDR3 DNA only, 42 bases that are in frame from base 1. V is shortened by 0 bases, J by 3 bases, and the region joining them spans 9 bases. Libraries were prepared through the immunoSEQ multiplex PCR assay. As stored in TCRdb, this immuneACCESS dataset retains in-frame rearrangements with V and J assigned. A fraction of the clones does not appear; measured against another copy, unresolved V genes explain less than half of the discrepancy, and the remainder lacks a known reason. The sample yields 90,000 to 100,000 clones; about 96% were counted once. Together, the top ten hold roughly 0.39% of the sample.

Recombination linked TRBV15 to TRBJ2-7; the D gene assignment is ambiguous. The sequencing sample was made of T cells isolated from PBMCs. This TCR came from a human donor in good health. The encoded CDR3 is CATSRDKKHYEQYF. The nucleotide sequence reads TGTGCCACCAGCAGAGATAAAAAGCACTACGAGCAGTACTTC.